These T cell receptor beta chains were read from a single sample in a study of T cell responses to AZD1222 COVID-19 vaccine. This table comes from immunoSEQ multiplex PCR, and its TCRdb copy is limited to in-frame clones, with some not included. The sample contains some 97,000 clones, 88% of which appear only once. This sample comprised peripheral blood, obtained on day 0 of AZD1222 vaccination. These receptors were collected from an adult in good health. The CDR3 runs from the conserved cysteine through the conserved F or W. Each record gives: V gene, clone size, J gene, D gene, CDR3 protein, CDR3 DNA. The D gene is left open where the match is weak. Expanded clones get a size class; other rows say once, few or many, or leave the size out.

v_gene: TRBV10-3
abundance: -
j_gene: TRBJ1-1
d_gene: -
CDR3aa: CATLENTEAFF
CDR3nt: TGTGCCACCCTGGAAAACACTGAAGCTTTCTTT

v_gene: TRBV7-6
abundance: -
j_gene: TRBJ1-4
d_gene: -
CDR3aa: CASSLASWSDEKLFF
CDR3nt: TGTGCCAGCAGCTTAGCCTCCTGGTCGGATGAAAAACTGTTTTTT

v_gene: TRBV19
abundance: -
j_gene: TRBJ1-2
d_gene: -
CDR3aa: CASSIAGNYGYTF
CDR3nt: TGTGCCAGTAGTATAGCAGGGAACTATGGCTACACCTTC

v_gene: TRBV6-2/TRBV6-3
abundance: -
j_gene: TRBJ2-7
d_gene: TRBD2
CDR3aa: CASSYVSSGYEQYF
CDR3nt: TGTGCCAGCAGTTACGTATCTAGCGGGTACGAGCAGTACTTC

v_gene: TRBV4-3
abundance: -
j_gene: TRBJ2-1
d_gene: -
CDR3aa: CASSQDMPYNEQFF
CDR3nt: TGCGCCAGCAGCCAAGATATGCCCTACAATGAGCAGTTCTTC

v_gene: TRBV3-1/TRBV3-2
abundance: once
j_gene: TRBJ2-7
d_gene: TRBD1
CDR3aa: CASSQDPGQGAREQYF
CDR3nt: TGTGCCAGCAGCCAAGACCCGGGACAGGGGGCGAGGGAGCAGTACTTC

v_gene: TRBV7-9
abundance: -
j_gene: TRBJ2-7
d_gene: TRBD2
CDR3aa: CASSLGTSGSWWQYF
CDR3nt: TGTGCCAGCAGCCTCGGGACTAGCGGGAGTTGGTGGCAGTACTTC

v_gene: TRBV28
abundance: -
j_gene: TRBJ1-3
d_gene: -
CDR3aa: CASRGAGGSGNTIYF
CDR3nt: TGTGCCAGCAGGGGTGCGGGGGGCTCTGGAAACACCATATATTTT

v_gene: TRBV4-1
abundance: -
j_gene: TRBJ1-4
d_gene: -
CDR3aa: CASSQGGLREKLFF
CDR3nt: TGCGCCAGCAGCCAAGGAGGGCTTAGGGAAAAACTGTTTTTT

v_gene: TRBV4-1
abundance: -
j_gene: TRBJ2-1
d_gene: -
CDR3aa: CASSQVGIHNEQFF
CDR3nt: TGCGCCAGCAGCCAAGTGGGTATCCACAATGAGCAGTTCTTC

v_gene: TRBV6-5
abundance: -
j_gene: TRBJ1-2
d_gene: TRBD1
CDR3aa: CASSSTGAYGYTF
CDR3nt: TGTGCCAGCAGCTCCACAGGGGCCTATGGCTACACCTTC

v_gene: TRBV5-1
abundance: once
j_gene: TRBJ2-1
d_gene: -
CDR3aa: CASSLGGSYNEQFF
CDR3nt: TGCGCCAGCAGCTTGGGTGGGTCCTACAATGAGCAGTTCTTC

v_gene: TRBV4-1
abundance: -
j_gene: TRBJ2-5
d_gene: -
CDR3aa: CASSQLESLLPMGGTQYF
CDR3nt: TGCGCCAGCAGCCAACTTGAATCCTTGCTTCCAATGGGTGGGACCCAGTACTTC

v_gene: TRBV6-6
abundance: -
j_gene: TRBJ1-1
d_gene: -
CDR3aa: CASSGDTEAFF
CDR3nt: TGTGCCAGCTCGGGGGACACTGAAGCTTTCTTT

v_gene: TRBV6-5
abundance: -
j_gene: TRBJ1-6
d_gene: TRBD1
CDR3aa: CASSYWTGDNSPLHF
CDR3nt: TGTGCCAGCAGTTACTGGACAGGCGATAATTCACCCCTCCACTTT

v_gene: TRBV27
abundance: -
j_gene: TRBJ2-2
d_gene: -
CDR3aa: CASSSGISGTGELFF
CDR3nt: TGTGCCAGCAGTTCAGGGATTTCAGGCACCGGGGAGCTGTTTTTT

v_gene: TRBV5-1
abundance: -
j_gene: TRBJ2-5
d_gene: TRBD1
CDR3aa: CASSLDISRWDRAQETQYF
CDR3nt: TGCGCCAGCAGCTTGGATATTTCTCGTTGGGACAGGGCCCAAGAGACCCAGTACTTC

v_gene: TRBV7-9
abundance: -
j_gene: TRBJ2-7
d_gene: TRBD2
CDR3aa: CASSHGLAGGLEQYF
CDR3nt: TGTGCCAGCAGCCACGGACTAGCGGGAGGTCTCGAGCAGTACTTC

v_gene: TRBV7-2
abundance: -
j_gene: TRBJ1-5
d_gene: -
CDR3aa: CASSGNNQPQHF
CDR3nt: TGTGCCAGTTCAGGGAATAATCAGCCCCAGCATTTT

v_gene: TRBV7-3
abundance: -
j_gene: TRBJ2-1
d_gene: -
CDR3aa: CASSLIQAGVNEQFF
CDR3nt: TGTGCCAGCAGCTTAATTCAGGCCGGGGTCAATGAGCAGTTCTTC

v_gene: TRBV28
abundance: -
j_gene: TRBJ2-7
d_gene: TRBD2
CDR3aa: CASRGPGLAKAYEQYF
CDR3nt: TGTGCCAGCAGGGGGCCGGGACTAGCGAAAGCCTACGAGCAGTACTTC

v_gene: TRBV11-3
abundance: -
j_gene: TRBJ2-7
d_gene: -
CDR3aa: CASSLIHEQYF
CDR3nt: TGTGCCAGCAGCTTAATCCACGAGCAGTACTTC

v_gene: TRBV11-3
abundance: -
j_gene: TRBJ1-1
d_gene: -
CDR3aa: CASSAQTNTEAFF
CDR3nt: TGTGCCAGCAGTGCCCAGACGAACACTGAAGCTTTCTTT

v_gene: TRBV5-5
abundance: -
j_gene: TRBJ1-3
d_gene: TRBD1
CDR3aa: CASSPLGQGNGNTIYF
CDR3nt: TGTGCCAGCAGCCCTCTGGGACAGGGGAACGGAAACACCATATATTTT

v_gene: TRBV28
abundance: -
j_gene: TRBJ2-4
d_gene: -
CDR3aa: CASSLLSVAKNIQYF
CDR3nt: TGTGCCAGCAGTCTTCTCAGCGTAGCCAAAAACATTCAGTACTTC

v_gene: TRBV6-5
abundance: -
j_gene: TRBJ2-7
d_gene: TRBD2
CDR3aa: CASSYSRTSRYEQYF
CDR3nt: TGTGCCAGCAGTTACTCGAGGACTAGCCGTTACGAGCAGTACTTC

v_gene: TRBV5-4
abundance: once
j_gene: TRBJ2-7
d_gene: -
CDR3aa: CATSQVLTAKEEQYF
CDR3nt: TGTGCCACCAGCCAGGTTTTGACAGCCAAGGAAGAGCAGTACTTC

v_gene: TRBV4-1
abundance: -
j_gene: TRBJ2-7
d_gene: -
CDR3aa: CASSQVGRGGRAYEQYF
CDR3nt: TGCGCCAGCAGCCAAGTGGGACGGGGTGGGAGAGCCTACGAGCAGTACTTC

v_gene: TRBV20-1
abundance: -
j_gene: TRBJ2-7
d_gene: TRBD2
CDR3aa: CSASPLGGSKYEQYF
CDR3nt: TGCAGTGCTAGTCCCCTCGGCGGGAGCAAGTACGAGCAGTACTTC

v_gene: TRBV6-2/TRBV6-3
abundance: -
j_gene: TRBJ2-5
d_gene: -
CDR3aa: CASSYSIARTADETQYF
CDR3nt: TGTGCCAGCAGTTACTCGATCGCCCGGACAGCTGATGAGACCCAGTACTTC